This T cell receptor beta chain appears in the sequencing data of a study of blood T cell repertoires in COVID-19 (dated by TCRdb to 2018 to 2021). In terms of the full investigation: Samples from collaborators originated in the United States, Italy and Spain and spanned both the acute and convalescent phases of COVID-19. A de-identified subject ID, COVID-19 status, age in years and sex were almost always included in the sample metadata. A freely available public database, intended as a resource for researchers studying the immune response to SARS-CoV-2, is where the repertoires were released. Deeply sampled blood TCRbeta repertoires from subjects exposed to, actively infected with, or recovered from COVID-19 were included in the dataset. The material from the prospective study consisted of cDNA or gDNA derived from T cells, B-cell-depleted T cells, or PBMCs. Samples came from the ongoing ImmuneRACE study (first 160 participants) plus 1,254 subjects from 6 global collaborators. HLA class I and class II types, where available, came from metadata supplied by the sample provider rather than from assay-based typing.

What the work shows at the level of the full study, not this receptor alone: The quantity of clinical and demographic metadata differed by source and by participant and was supplied without curation.

Another Seattle source contributed samples from volunteer blood donors who had recovered from COVID-19. Whole blood was collected in K2EDTA tubes by collaborating institutions according to the institutions' own protocols. Collaborator samples were shipped for TCRbeta analysis as frozen whole blood, isolated PBMCs, or DNA extracted from either sample type. TCRbeta CDR3 regions were amplified from genomic DNA by means of the immunoSEQ Assay, a bias-controlled multiplex PCR. In the paper's pipeline: Nucleated cell counts per sample were estimated from amplification of reference gene primers within the assay. Sequence reads were collapsed and filtered to measure the absolute abundance of every unique TCRbeta CDR3 rearrangement. For each sample, productive Simpson clonality was calculated as the square root of Simpson's diversity index across productive rearrangements. TCRdb's version of the immuneACCESS table is confined to in-frame rearrangements and falls short of the full clone set. An unresolved V gene accounts for under half of the shortfall where checked; the remainder is of unknown origin. Clone size and V and J calls were adopted from that table, with D and trimming inferred from the DNA. This sample holds a few hundred thousand clones; around 86% were observed only once. 1.9% of the sample belongs to the ten largest clones.

Remarks on this clone: Its antigen target is currently unknown. No qualities accompany the bases; no much larger clone lies one base away.

Sequencing was done on a sample of peripheral blood. The clonotype comes from a man aged 25 to 40 who had recovered from COVID-19.

The CDR3 protein: CASSQRTTGYTF. The nucleotide sequence is given as TGTGCCAGCAGCCAAAGAACAACCGGCTACACCTTC. The V and J segments used are TRBV3-1 (or the pseudogene TRBV3-2) and TRBJ1-2, with the D gene not confidently named. From the cysteine through the phenylalanine, the CDR3 covers 12 amino acids. The read is trimmed to its CDR3 DNA, 36 bases read in frame from base 1. CDR1 is given as LGHDT and CDR2 as YNNKEL, both from the germline V gene (reference sequence). At the junction V is shortened by 2 bases and J by 8 bases, with 9 bases in between.